This passage covers 29 T cell receptor beta chains from one sample sequenced in a study of blood T cells in healthy people across ages. A second about 6 to 11 cycle PCR used barcoded and J-beta primers. In TCRdb, the 5' RACE reads were re-called with MiXCR into one record per CDR3 protein. The table has hundreds of thousands of distinct CDR3 sequences, around 26% seen once. Sequenced sample: blood. The receptors were sampled from an elderly woman in good health.

This sequence joins TRBV20-1 and TRBJ1-5, with D maybe TRBD1 (5 bases). The germline V gene has CDR1 DFQATT and CDR2 SNEGSKA (reference sequence). The CDR3 runs 18 residues. The germline V and J ends were trimmed by 2 bases and 2 bases, with 22 bases remaining between them. The CDR3: CSARLGRAGVVGNQPQHF. In nucleotides, the CDR3 is TGCAGTGCTAGACTGGGGCGGGCTGGGGTAGTGGGCAATCAGCCCCAGCATTTT.

This clonotype was detected a few times. The rearrangement links TRBV6-5 to TRBJ1-1; no clear D. Trimming took off 5 bases at V and 7 bases at J, with 14 bases between the two ends. The CDR3 length is 13 residues. CDR1 and CDR2 (germline): MNHEY, SVGAGI. CDR3 in amino acids: CASSDTARREAFF. The CDR3 coding sequence is TGTGCCAGCAGTGACACCGCCCGACGTGAAGCTTTCTTT.

In regard to this clonotype: Lacking the conserved final phenylalanine or tryptophan, this CDR3 likely reflects a read error. This chain links TRBV7-9 with TRBJ2-1; D uncertain. Germline V gene sequence: CDR1 SEHNR, CDR2 FQNEAQ (reference sequence). The CDR3 is 16 amino acids. V was clipped by 5 bases and J by 0 bases, with 14 bases between them. The CDR3 coding sequence is TGTGCCAGCAGCCTCCCGGCGCGGCTCTCCTACAATGAGCAGTTCCTC. Its translation is CASSLPARLSYNEQFL.

CDR3 residues: CASSLVGRVGGELFF. The CDR3 bases are TGTGCCAGCAGCTTAGTTGGCAGGGTGGGCGGGGAGCTGTTTTTT. V is TRBV7-2 and J is TRBJ2-2, with a weak D call TRBD1 (5 bases). The CDR3 is 15 residues long. Trimming pared 1 base from V and 7 bases from J, leaving 13 bases between. Germline V lookup: CDR1 SGHTA, CDR2 FQGNSA.

The rearrangement uses TRBV7-6 and TRBJ1-5, with a weak D call TRBD1 (5 bases). Per the germline V gene, CDR1 is SGHVS and CDR2 is FNYEAQ. Deletions cut 5 bases from V and 5 bases from J, with 22 bases between. The CDR3 is 17 amino acids. The CDR3 sequence: CASSPGPGKGFDQPQHF. For the CDR3, the DNA is TGTGCCAGCAGCCCCGGACCAGGGAAGGGCTTCGATCAGCCCCAGCATTTT.

This clonotype was seen repeatedly, ten times or more. An end of the junction differs from the germline gene, which may be a read error. The CDR3 is CASSDFGGTVF. Here the CDR3 DNA reads TGTGCCAGCAGTGACTTCGGCGGGACAGTCTTC. The chain combines TRBV6-2 or TRBV6-3 with TRBJ2-1; D may be TRBD1 (7 bases). Germline V CDR1 and CDR2: MNHEY, SVGEGT. The CDR3 runs 11 residues.

This clonotype appeared a few times. The rearrangement joins TRBV28 to TRBJ2-1, with 9 positions matching TRBD1. The germline V gene encodes CDR1 MDHEN and CDR2 SYDVKM. The V gene end was trimmed by 5 bases and the J gene end by 3 bases; junction bases not matched to a gene: 8. The CDR3 consists of 16 residues. DNA of the CDR3: TGTGCCAGCAGTGATGATCCGGGACAGGGCTACAATGAGCAGTTCTTC. Translation gives CASSDDPGQGYNEQFF.

This clonotype came up many times. The genes are TRBV12-3 or TRBV12-4 and TRBJ2-1; TRBD1 matches 7 bases. After removal of 6 bases from V and 4 bases from J, the junction contained 6 bases not matched to a gene. This CDR3 contains 14 residues. CDR3 amino acids: CASSPDRDYNEQFF. The CDR3 nucleotides are TGTGCCAGCAGCCCAGACAGGGATTACAATGAGCAGTTCTTC.

About this clonotype: The junction differs from germline at one of its ends, possibly a read error. The chain is built from TRBV7-9 and TRBJ2-3; D is perhaps TRBD1 (8 bases). This CDR3 is 16 amino acids long. Germline CDR1 is SEHNR and CDR2 is FQNEAQ (reference sequence). The CDR3 region has the DNA TGTGCCAGCAGCTTAGCGAGCGGGACAGGCGGGGAAAAACCGTTTTTT. This sequence encodes CASSLASGTGGEKPFF.

Concerning this clonotype: A read error may account for a junction end that differs from germline. The chain couples TRBV20-1 to TRBJ2-1; unclear D gene. Germline V gene data show CDR1 as DFQATT and CDR2 as SNEGSKA (reference sequence). The CDR3 runs 12 residues. This CDR3 reads CGASLEPETQFF. The CDR3 DNA reads TGCGGTGCTAGTCTCGAGCCAGAGACCCAGTTCTTC.

This clonotype occurred many times. The rearrangement links TRBV3-1 to TRBJ2-7; D is undetermined. V was shortened by 2 bases and J by 1 base, with 15 bases between the two germline ends. The CDR3 extends over 16 amino acids. The germline CDR1 and CDR2 sequences are LGHDT and YNNKEL (reference sequence). CDR3 coding DNA: TGTGCCAGCAGCCAATGGGCAGCCCAAAAGTCCTACGAGCAGTACTTC. Translation: CASSQWAAQKSYEQYF.

The V and J genes are TRBV12-5 and TRBJ2-1; D unresolved. Germline values: CDR1 LGHNT, CDR2 FRNRAP. The CDR3 length is 13 residues. V lost 3 bases and J 6 bases, leaving 9 bases between the germline ends. CDR3 sequence (DNA): TGTGCTAGTGGTTTCCCGGAGTCCAATGAGCAGTTCTTC. As protein: CASGFPESNEQFF.

This clonotype came up a few times. The CDR3 loop reads CASSAGRQGASSPLHF. CDR3 in DNA: TGTGCCAGCAGTGCAGGCCGACAGGGGGCCTCTTCACCCCTCCACTTT. J is TRBJ1-6 and V is TRBV6-2 or TRBV6-3, with 10 bases aligning to TRBD1. From germline, CDR1 is MNHEY and CDR2 SVGEGT. J lost 9 bases, V lost 5 bases, and 10 bases had no gene match. The CDR3 is 16 amino acids.

As regards this clonotype: It may be a read error: a sequence one base away is much more abundant. The V gene is TRBV18, the J gene TRBJ2-1, with D possibly being TRBD1 or TRBD2 (5 bases each). There are 14 residues in the CDR3. Germline-derived CDR1 and CDR2 are KGHSH and LQKENI. The CDR3 is CAGSRGARYNEQFF. The CDR3, as DNA: TGTGCCGGCTCAAGAGGGGCCAGGTACAATGAGCAGTTCTTC.

The rearrangement links TRBV6-2 or TRBV6-3 to TRBJ1-5, with a tentative D call TRBD1 (5 bases). V lost 0 bases and J 11 bases, leaving 11 bases between the germline ends. This CDR3 has 13 amino acids. Germline lookup yields CDR1 MNHEY and CDR2 SVGEGT. CDR3 residues: CASSYSPGGTQHF. CDR3 nucleotides: TGTGCCAGCAGTTACTCTCCGGGGGGTACCCAGCATTTT.

This clonotype was counted a single time. The chain joins TRBV5-1 to TRBJ1-1; weak D call: TRBD1 (5 bases). Germline V CDR1 and CDR2: SGHRS, YFSETQ. This CDR3 region has 14 residues. Between the trimmed V and J ends, which lost 7 bases and 7 bases, there was a span of 20 bases. The CDR3 is CASALGTAFNEAFF. DNA of the CDR3: TGCGCCAGCGCGTTAGGGACCGCCTTCAATGAAGCTTTCTTT.

Ten or more counts support this clonotype. V usage is TRBV4-2 and J usage is TRBJ1-5; D is uncertain. The germline CDR1 and CDR2 sequences are LGHNA and YNFKEQ. The CDR3 extends over 14 amino acids. With 1 base removed from V and 7 bases from J, the gap between germline ends came to 11 bases. The CDR3 loop reads CASSQGSGLQPQHF. CDR3 nucleotides: TGTGCCAGCAGCCAAGGGTCAGGATTGCAGCCCCAGCATTTT.

The V and J genes are TRBV20-1 and TRBJ2-1; D might be TRBD2 (6 bases). V gave up 1 base and J gave up 2 bases, with 15 bases separating them. CDR1 is DFQATT, CDR2 SNEGSKA, per germline (reference sequence). The CDR3 covers 16 residues. The CDR3 spells CSARGWGGVAYNEQFF. CDR3 sequence (DNA): TGCAGTGCTAGAGGCTGGGGCGGGGTGGCCTACAATGAGCAGTTCTTC.

This clonotype was seen ten or more times. The chain combines TRBV13 with TRBJ2-5, with TRBD2 as a possible D gene (5 bases). The length of the CDR3 is 15 residues. Germline V gene sequence: CDR1 PRHDT, CDR2 FYEKMQ (reference sequence). Trimming left V 4 bases short and J 0 bases short, with 12 bases between. The chain's CDR3 is CASSSPGGYQETQYF. The CDR3, as DNA: TGTGCCAGCAGCTCCCCGGGCGGGTACCAAGAGACCCAGTACTTC.

This clonotype was seen repeatedly, ten times or more. CDR3 sequence: CASCSNTVYNEQFF. As DNA, the CDR3 is TGTGCCAGCTGTTCGAACACCGTATACAATGAGCAGTTCTTC. V gene TRBV9 combines with J gene TRBJ2-1; unclear D gene. The CDR3 contains 14 residues. V shed 7 bases and J shed 4 bases, with 15 bases lying between them. Germline-derived CDR1 and CDR2 are SGDLS and YYNGEE.

In its sample, this clonotype was seen a few times. The chain employs TRBV12-3 or TRBV12-4 and TRBJ1-5; D might be TRBD1 (6 bases). The V gene lost 5 bases and the J gene lost 2 bases, with 19 bases spanning the gap. This CDR3 is built from 17 residues. The CDR3 sequence: CASSGGWGAQGNQPQHF. The CDR3 nucleotides read TGTGCCAGCAGTGGCGGTTGGGGGGCGCAAGGCAATCAGCCCCAGCATTTT.

Points on this clonotype: A much bigger clone sits one base away, suggesting this may be a read error. The chain employs TRBV28 and TRBJ2-1; no clear D gene. TRBJ2-7 explains the end of the DNA better; the J call may be wrong. There are 14 residues in the CDR3. The V gene's germline CDR1 is MDHEN and CDR2 SYDVKM. In DNA form, the CDR3 reads TGTGCCAGCAGTTTTAAGAGTCCCTACAATGAGCAGTACTTC. This codes for CASSFKSPYNEQYF.

This clonotype was observed once. This chain joins TRBV7-2 and TRBJ2-1, with TRBD2 matching 11 bases. V lost 3 bases to trimming and J lost 9 bases; unmatched junction nucleotides: 10. CDR1 is SGHTA and CDR2 is FQGNSA in the germline V gene. This CDR3 has 16 residues. The CDR3 reads CASSFDLAGGLGEQFF. CDR3 bases: TGTGCCAGCAGCTTCGATCTAGCGGGGGGATTAGGTGAGCAGTTCTTC.

This clonotype was observed many times. V usage is TRBV7-2 and J usage is TRBJ2-3, with D perhaps matching TRBD1 (5 bases). V was shortened by 5 bases and J by 5 bases, with 11 bases between the two germline ends. This CDR3 is 13 amino acids long. Germline-derived CDR1 and CDR2 are SGHTA and FQGNSA. The CDR3 DNA reads TGTGCCAGCAGCATTTACCAGGGAGATACGCAGTATTTT. This codes for CASSIYQGDTQYF.

The rearrangement links TRBV20-1 to TRBJ2-1; 11 bases match TRBD2. The germline CDR1 and CDR2 sequences are DFQATT and SNEGSKA (reference sequence). The CDR3 has 16 amino acids. With V trimmed by 3 bases and J by 9 bases, 13 bases remained unmatched. The CDR3, as DNA: TGCAGTGCTAGCGGGACTAGCGGCCTCCCGGGGGGTGAGCAGTTCTTC. Protein product: CSASGTSGLPGGEQFF.

The CDR3 protein is CASSQGTVNEKLFF. CDR3 DNA sequence: TGTGCCAGCAGCCAGGGGACAGTTAATGAAAAACTGTTTTTT. The chain links TRBV7-2 to TRBJ1-4, with TRBD1 identical over 7 bases. Germline trimming cut 5 bases from V and 4 bases from J; bases unmatched to any gene: 4. Germline-derived CDR1 and CDR2 are SGHTA and FQGNSA. The CDR3 has 14 residues.

As concerns this clonotype: A much larger clone differs by one base, so this may be a read error. This chain links TRBV29-1 with TRBJ2-7; D perhaps matches TRBD1 (6 bases). Germline values: CDR1 SQVTM, CDR2 ANQGSEA. The CDR3 totals 12 residues. The germline V and J ends were trimmed by 4 bases and 4 bases, with 11 bases remaining between them. CDR3 sequence (DNA): TGCAGCGTTGTGGACAGATGTTACGAGCAGTACTTC. Residues: CSVVDRCYEQYF.

On this clonotype: This may stem from a read error, because a much larger clone lies one nucleotide away. V is TRBV4-2 and J is TRBJ2-3; no clear D. Trimming took 0 bases from V and 2 from J, leaving 6 bases between them. Germline V gene data show CDR1 as LGHNA and CDR2 as YNFKEQ. CDR3 length equals 14 residues. This CDR3 reads CASSQEGSTDTQYF. In DNA, the CDR3 is TGTGCCAGCAGCCAAGAGGGGTCCACAGATACGCAGTATTTT.

The sample holds many counts of this clonotype. The chain is built from TRBV4-3 and TRBJ1-1; D may be TRBD1 (6 bases). Germline V CDR1 and CDR2: LGHNA, YSLEER. This CDR3 is built from 15 residues. Deletions cut 0 bases from V and 5 bases from J, with 13 bases between. DNA of the CDR3: TGCGCCAGCAGCCAAGATAGCGGCAGGGGTACTGAAGCTTTCTTT. Encoded protein: CASSQDSGRGTEAFF.